The source of this T cell receptor beta chain is a study of HIV-infected children after antiretroviral therapy interruption. On the study more broadly: Most participating children were previously exposed to EBV and CMV. In continuous treatment, analyzed samples were from weeks 0, 48 and 150.

The treatment here: PENTA 11 planned treatment interruption arm or continuous ART arm. Sorting from thawed PBMCs isolated memory CD8+ CD45RO+ CD45RA- T cells. Germline assignment: CDR1 PRHDT and CDR2 FYEKMQ (reference sequence). The ends were cut back, 6 bases at V and 0 bases at J, with 17 bases in the middle. This CDR3 spans 16 amino acids. Unique molecular identifiers were included in an RNA-based 3' RACE TCR library. Via MiXCR, TCRdb re-called the 3' RACE reads, giving one row per CDR3 protein. The table includes about 15,000 distinct CDR3 sequences, approximately 3.6% detected once. Findings and caveats of the study: Naive CD4+ CDR3 sharing between time points fell after interruption began.

This clonotype was counted many times. What it binds is unknown. The material was CD45RO+ CD8+ T cells from PBMCs, pooled from several time points, obtained from a donor given antiretroviral therapy, either interrupted or continuous. Subset described: memory CD8+ CD45RO+ CD45RA- T cells. This clonotype was obtained from a pool of human donors with HIV. The V call is TRBV13, the J call TRBJ1-1; D gene ambiguous. The CDR3 region is CASSKHSRAMNTEAFF. DNA of the CDR3: TGTGCCAGCAGTAAACACTCAAGGGCCATGAACACTGAAGCTTTCTTT.